The clone carrying this TCR beta chain was counted many times. The data stem from a study of molecular identifiers for immune sequencing clone quantification. Sorting isolated naive CD8 T cells as CD8+CD4-CCR7+CD45RA+ events. TCRdb re-analysed the PCR reads in MiXCR, keeping a single row per CDR3 protein. The sample has fewer than 70,000 distinct CDR3 sequences, about a sixth seen once; the top ten hold around 1.4%. This CDR3 spans 15 amino acids. Trimming left V 3 bases short and J 1 base short, with 12 bases between. Germline V gives CDR1 LNHDA, CDR2 SQIVND (reference sequence). The sequencing sample was made of naive CD8+ T cells from blood, with Jurkat cell RNA spiked in. The subset: FACS-sorted CD8+CD4-CCR7+CD45RA+ naive T cells. V and J are TRBV19 and TRBJ1-1; no reliable D call. This TCR came from a human donor in good health. Some libraries in this study had Jurkat cell RNA spiked in. CDR3 loop: CASSIARRGNTEAFF. In DNA form, the CDR3 reads TGTGCCAGTAGTATTGCAAGACGGGGGAACACTGAAGCTTTCTTT.